The sequence of this TCR beta chain was determined in a study of T cells after yellow fever vaccination. Study context: Some fractions had low cell numbers, and these were prepared with SMART-Seq v4 Ultra Low Input.

This clonotype was counted a few times. Its antigen is undetermined. The ends lost 9 bases at V and 7 bases at J; junction bases unmatched: 9. This CDR3 region has 13 residues. They built TCR cDNA with 5'RACE template switching, a step that put in a universal primer site and UMIs. TCRdb re-analysed the 5' RACE reads in MiXCR, keeping a single row per CDR3 protein. The sample carries some 500,000 distinct CDR3 sequences, approximately 12% recorded once. Findings and limits, study-wide: Abundant clonotypes from the bulk population could have been carried over as contaminants into FACS-sorted repertoires.

The source material was PBMCs, sampled on the day of the yellow fever booster vaccination. The chain has TRBV12-3 or TRBV12-4 and TRBJ1-2; 9 bases are a match to TRBD1. The sequence was obtained from a young man who received the YFV17D yellow fever vaccine. This CDR3 is CASAPGQGFGYTF. Here the CDR3 DNA reads TGTGCCAGTGCCCCGGGACAGGGCTTTGGCTACACCTTC.